This section outlines one T cell receptor (beta chain) sequence together with its context. This clone's antigen is unknown. No much larger clone is present one base from it, and per-base qualities are unavailable. This entry is derived from a study of CD8 T cells in seronegative destructive rheumatoid arthritis (dated by TCRdb to about 2020). For the wider study: Most of the eight CND-RA patients were receiving biological drugs at sampling. Peripheral CD8+ TCRbeta repertoires were compared between CCP-negative destructive rheumatoid arthritis (CND-RA) patients and newly diagnosed seropositive RA, seronegative RA and healthy controls. The seropositive RA, seronegative RA and healthy control comparison cohorts were taken from a previously published TCRbeta dataset and were not newly sequenced.

TCRbeta sequencing used genomic DNA from CD8+ cells, following the manufacturer's instructions. TCRbeta sequencing used the immunoSEQ assay and was run at a genomics technology centre in Finland. The paper's processing steps were these. The clonotype tables produced by the immunoSEQ preprocessing pipeline were converted into VDJtools format, and any non-productive clonotypes were filtered out. Samples with fewer than 10,000 reads were excluded, the remaining samples were subsampled to 10,000 reads, and most of the eight CND-RA samples met this threshold. The VDJtools CalcDiversityStats function was applied to data subsampled to 10,000 reads to calculate Shannon-Wiener, Simpson and clonality indices. To infer antigen specificity, non-singleton TCRbeta clonotypes were hard-matched against VDJdb, with no mismatches permitted. CDR3 sequences that differed by a single amino acid (Hamming distance 1) were grouped into clusters that potentially share antigen targets. After groups were resampled to six samples, public clonotypes were tested for group enrichment with one-sided Fisher's exact tests, and this procedure was repeated ten times. Held by TCRdb, this immuneACCESS table contains in-frame sequences only and omits some clones. Under half of the omission traces to an unresolved V gene where checked; the cause of the rest is unknown. From that table come the V and J calls and clone size; the DNA was used to work out D and trimming. Here the sample has about 13,000 clones; around 86% occur a single time. The ten largest make up 27% of the sample.

The CDR3 contains 19 residues, cysteine and phenylalanine counted. The sequence is cut down to CDR3 DNA, 57 bases in frame from base 1. The germline V gene (reference sequence) gives CDR1 as SEHNR and CDR2 as FQNEAQ. V lost 2 bases and J lost 2 bases; the stretch between them is 19 bases long. A negative result on the clinical CCP2 antibody test was shown by CND-RA patients, and progression of joint destruction was observed despite active therapy. All CND-RA patients were characterized by typical joint destruction in wrists and ankles and by failure of conventional anti-rheumatic therapy. CND-RA patients were sampled not at diagnosis but after long disease histories, which in several cases spanned decades. Around 45 millilitres of EDTA-anticoagulated peripheral blood were drawn from each patient. Density gradient separation with Ficoll-Paque PLUS was used to isolate peripheral blood mononuclear cells. Using AutoMACS magnetic bead positive selection, CD8+ cells were isolated from either fresh or cryopreserved PBMCs, and flow cytometry was used to check purity. Genomic DNA was extracted using Nucleospin Tissue or Tissue XS kits and then quantified on a Qubit 2.0 fluorometer.

Broad study findings and their caveats: A distinct set of enriched public clonotypes appeared to be carried by CND-RA patients, and this finding was interpreted by the authors as support for a separate disease subset. In the absence of diagnostic samples, TCR repertoire differences may be partly attributable to poor disease control over the years rather than being present at onset. After adjustment for age, less diverse and more clonal CD8+ TCRbeta repertoires appeared to be present in CND-RA patients than in other RA subtypes. The study acknowledged the small size of the CND-RA cohort as a limitation. More CMV-reactive and fewer influenza A-reactive CD8+ TCRbeta sequences were observed in CND-RA repertoires than in controls and other RA subtypes. Across the 117,399 clonotypes tested, no public clonotype enrichment remained significant after Benjamini-Hochberg correction.

This sequence uses TRBV7-9 and TRBJ2-6; no D gene is confidently identified. Sequenced material: CD8+ T cells from blood. This receptor was taken from a woman aged 30 to 49 with seronegative destructive rheumatoid arthritis. The sequenced DNA is TGTGCCAGCAGCTTAACCCTCACGCCATTGGCAACTGGGGCCAACGTCCTGACTTTC. The translation is CASSLTLTPLATGANVLTF.